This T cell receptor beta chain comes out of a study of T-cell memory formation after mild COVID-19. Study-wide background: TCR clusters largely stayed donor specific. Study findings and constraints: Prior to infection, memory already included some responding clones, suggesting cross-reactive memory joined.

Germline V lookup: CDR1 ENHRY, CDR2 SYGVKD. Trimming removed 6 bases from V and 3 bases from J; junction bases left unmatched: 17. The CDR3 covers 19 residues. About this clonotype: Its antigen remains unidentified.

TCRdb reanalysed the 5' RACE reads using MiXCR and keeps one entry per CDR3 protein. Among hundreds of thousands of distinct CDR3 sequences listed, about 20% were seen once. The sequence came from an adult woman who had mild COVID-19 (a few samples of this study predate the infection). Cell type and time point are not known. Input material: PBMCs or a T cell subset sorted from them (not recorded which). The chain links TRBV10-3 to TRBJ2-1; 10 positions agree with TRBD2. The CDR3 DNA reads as TGTGCCATCAGCTTTCTAGCGGGGGCGAATCCCACAATCTACAATGAGCAGTTCTTC. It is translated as CAISFLAGANPTIYNEQFF.